This T cell receptor (beta chain) was documented in a study of T cell responses to AZD1222 COVID-19 vaccine. Per the germline V gene, CDR1 is LGHDT and CDR2 is YNNKEL (reference sequence). The CDR3 length is 15 residues. Trimming left V 4 bases short and J 4 bases short, with 16 bases between. Libraries were prepared by immunoSEQ multiplex PCR; TCRdb keeps only in-frame clonotypes and omits some of them. The table counts some 150,000 clones; about 2% lies in the top ten. With regard to this clone: Its target is not known.

Whole-study findings and limits: Donors in the cohort were predominantly white British and more often female, and clonal diversity was possibly underestimated.

The chain employs TRBV3-1 (or the pseudogene TRBV3-2) and TRBJ1-2; D not resolved. The sequenced material came from peripheral blood. The receptor's source is an adult in good health. The CDR3 sequence: CASSPGSTVGYGYTF. The CDR3 coding sequence is TGTGCCAGCAGCCCTGGGAGTACAGTTGGCTATGGCTACACCTTC.